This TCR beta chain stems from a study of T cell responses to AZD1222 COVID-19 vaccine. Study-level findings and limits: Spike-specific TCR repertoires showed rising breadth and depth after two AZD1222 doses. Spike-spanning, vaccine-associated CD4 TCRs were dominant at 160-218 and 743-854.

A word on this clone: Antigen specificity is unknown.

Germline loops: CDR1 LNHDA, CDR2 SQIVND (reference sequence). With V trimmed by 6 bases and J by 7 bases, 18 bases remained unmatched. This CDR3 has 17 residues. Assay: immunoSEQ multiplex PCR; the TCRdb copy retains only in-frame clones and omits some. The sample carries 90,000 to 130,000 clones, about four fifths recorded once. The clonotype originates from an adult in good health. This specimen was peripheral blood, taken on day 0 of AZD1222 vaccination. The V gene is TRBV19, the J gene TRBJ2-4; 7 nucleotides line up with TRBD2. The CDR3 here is CASSRGLVAGIKNIQYF. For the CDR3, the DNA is TGTGCCAGTAGCCGGGGGTTGGTAGCGGGCATTAAGAACATTCAGTACTTC. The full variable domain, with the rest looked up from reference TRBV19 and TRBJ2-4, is DGGITQSPKYLFRKEGQNVTLSCEQNLNHDAMYWYRQDPGQGLRLIYYSQIVNDFQKGDIAEGYSVSREKKESFPLTVTSAQKNPTAFYLCASSRGLVAGIKNIQYFGAGTRLSVL.